This TCR beta chain was captured by sequencing in a study of blood T cell repertoires in COVID-19. About the study: The United States, Italy and Spain were the sources of the acute and convalescent COVID-19 samples.

As originally analysed: It was from reference gene primer amplification that nucleated cell counts were estimated. The table came from immunoSEQ multiplex PCR; TCRdb's copy has only in-frame clones and leaves some out. V, J and clone size reflect that table, while D and trimming were determined from the DNA. The data hold some 200,000 clones, with 87% observed a single time. Germline V CDR1 and CDR2: KGHSH, LQKENI. V was pared by 1 base and J by 5 bases, with 2 bases of the junction left unmatched. The CDR3 loop spans 14 amino acids. The sequencing sample was made of peripheral blood. This sequence was found in a man aged 55 to 70 with active or convalescent COVID-19. This sequence joins TRBV18 and TRBJ1-5; 7 nucleotides match TRBD1. The CDR3 DNA reads as TGTGCCAGCTCACCACAGGGGGCCGATCAGCCCCAGCATTTT. Amino acid sequence: CASSPQGADQPQHF.